The present entry profiles one TCR beta chain with its context. Antigen: not known. The PCR made use of 60 Vbeta and 13 Jbeta primers. The protocol was immunoSEQ multiplex PCR, while the TCRdb copy is restricted to in-frame clones and leaves out a portion. The sample data list 93,000 or so clones. This entry belongs to a study of cytomegalovirus exposure and HLA in healthy donors. The study's findings and limits: Despite most TCR sequences being rare, some public TCRs occurred in many donors. CMV serostatus was the only recorded immune exposure for donors. Cytomegalovirus status, reportedly, was diagnosed with high specificity and sensitivity by the classifier.

The material sequenced was PBMCs. The sequence was collected from a man aged 35-49 years in good health and CMV-seronegative.

CDR3 residues: CASSPGQLTDTQYF. As DNA, the CDR3 is TGTGCCAGCAGTCCGGGACAGCTCACAGATACGCAGTATTTT. The chain combines TRBV5-4 with TRBJ2-3, with 7 bases aligning to TRBD1. The CDR3 has 14 residues. V gave up 5 bases and J gave up 2 bases; unmatched junction bases: 5. Germline V gene lookup returns CDR1 SGHNT and CDR2 YYREEE (reference sequence).